Following are 14 T cell receptor beta chains from one sample sequenced in a study of identifying expanded T cells in peripheral blood. Some clones are missing from TCRdb's copy, which holds only in-frame ones; the method was immunoSEQ multiplex PCR. The sample records 55,000 to 75,000 clones, 87% being singletons. The sample taken for sequencing was blood. The receptor set was obtained from a person aged 18 to 75 in good health.

The chain recombines TRBV5-8 with TRBJ1-5, with TRBD1 matching 11 bases. Trimming at V came to 3 bases and at J to 4 bases, leaving 3 bases not matched to a gene. The CDR3 has 15 residues. CDR1 is SGHTS, CDR2 YDEGEE, per germline. CDR3 sequence: CASSSGTGGNQPQHF. The CDR3 DNA reads as TGTGCCAGCAGCTCCGGGACAGGGGGTAATCAGCCCCAGCATTTT.

The rearrangement uses TRBV6-5 and TRBJ2-3; the D gene is possibly TRBD2 (5 bases). The V and J ends lost 5 bases and 4 bases respectively, with 13 bases between them. Germline V gene sequence: CDR1 MNHEY, CDR2 SVGAGI. This CDR3 spans 14 amino acids. In nucleotides, the CDR3 is TGTGCCAGCAGTCTCGGACTCCTGGCAGATACGCAGTATTTT. Its protein product is CASSLGLLADTQYF.

The chain recombines TRBV11-2 with TRBJ1-1; 9 bases are a match to TRBD1. This CDR3 is built from 14 residues. J gave up 6 bases and V 6 bases, and 8 bases lay outside the gene matches. From germline, CDR1 is SGHAT and CDR2 FQNNGV. CDR3 sequence: CASSSDRGGSEAFF. The DNA of the CDR3 is TGTGCCAGCAGTTCCGACAGGGGGGGGTCTGAAGCTTTCTTT.

The chain uses TRBV9 and TRBJ2-7; D not certain. Deletions cut 4 bases from V and 6 bases from J, with 17 bases between. Germline V gene sequence: CDR1 SGDLS, CDR2 YYNGEE. This CDR3 comprises 14 residues. CDR3 DNA: TGTGCCAGCAGCTTAACTGGGGATGCCCGCGAGCAGTACTTC. Translated: CASSLTGDAREQYF.

The rearrangement uses TRBV6-4 and TRBJ2-3, with a weak D call TRBD1 (5 bases). The CDR3 is made up of 14 amino acids. Germline V lookup: CDR1 MRHNA, CDR2 SNTAGT. V was clipped by 6 bases and J by 6 bases, with 16 bases between them. The CDR3 sequence: CASSPGWQADTQYF. For the CDR3, the DNA is TGTGCCAGCAGCCCAGGGTGGCAGGCTGATACGCAGTATTTT.

This rearrangement joins TRBV5-5 to TRBJ1-6, with D tentatively TRBD1 (6 bases). The CDR3 runs 12 residues. V lost 5 bases to trimming and J lost 7 bases, with 7 bases between them. CDR1 and CDR2 (germline): SGHKS, YYEKEE (reference sequence). The CDR3 nucleotides read TGTGCCAGCAGAACAGGGAATTCACCCCTCCACTTT. This translates into CASRTGNSPLHF.

The chain recombines TRBV5-5 with TRBJ2-6; D possibly uses TRBD1 or TRBD2 (5 bases each). V lost 5 bases and J 4 bases, leaving 16 bases between the germline ends. The CDR3 spans 16 residues. CDR1 SGHKS and CDR2 YYEKEE come from the germline V gene (reference sequence). The CDR3 region has the DNA TGTGCCAGCAGACCACCAGGGAGTCCCGGGGCCAACGTCCTGACTTTC. Translated, it gives CASRPPGSPGANVLTF. The whole variable domain, remainder taken from reference TRBV5-5 and TRBJ2-6, is DAGVTQSPTHLIKTRGQQVTLRCSPISGHKSVSWYQQVLGQGPQFIFQYYEKEERGRGNFPDRFSARQFPNYSSELNVNALLLGDSALYLCASRPPGSPGANVLTFGAGSRLTVL.

The chain has TRBV30 and TRBJ2-1, with 15 nucleotides matching TRBD2. Germline V gene data show CDR1 as GTSNPN and CDR2 as SVGIG (reference sequence). This CDR3 is built from 14 residues. Trimming took 3 bases from V and 12 from J; bases not matched to a gene: 6. This chain's CDR3 is CAWRGLAGGYGQFF. The DNA of the CDR3 is TGTGCCTGGAGGGGACTAGCGGGGGGTTACGGGCAGTTCTTC. Supplemented by reference TRBV30 and TRBJ2-1, the full variable domain reads SQTIHQWPATLVQPVGSPLSLECTVEGTSNPNLYWYRQAAGRGLQLLFYSVGIGQISSEVPQNLSASRPQDRQFILSSKKLLLSDSGFYLCAWRGLAGGYGQFFGPGTRLTVL.

V usage is TRBV5-5 and J usage is TRBJ1-1; TRBD1 matches at 9 bases. CDR3 length: 15 amino acids. The germline CDR1 and CDR2 sequences are SGHKS and YYEKEE (reference sequence). Losses at the gene ends were 4 bases for V and 6 bases for J; bases not matched to a gene: 10. CDR3 protein: CASSLYRGREPEAFF. As DNA, the CDR3 is TGTGCCAGCAGCCTCTACAGGGGGCGGGAACCTGAAGCTTTCTTT.

This chain uses TRBV27 with TRBJ2-7, with TRBD2 matching over 9 bases. With V trimmed by 3 bases and J by 2 bases, 5 bases remained unmatched. The CDR3 runs to 15 residues. Per germline, CDR1 MNHEY and CDR2 SMNVEV (reference sequence). CDR3 loop: CASSFWLAGTYEQYF. The CDR3 nucleotides are TGTGCCAGCAGTTTCTGGCTAGCGGGAACCTACGAGCAGTACTTC.

The chain links TRBV7-2 to TRBJ2-7, with D uncertain. Trimming took 3 bases from V and 5 from J, leaving 14 bases between them. The V gene's germline CDR1 is SGHTA and CDR2 FQGNSA. The CDR3 is made up of 14 amino acids. The CDR3 is CASSFSVRGNEQYF. Written as DNA, the CDR3 is TGTGCCAGCAGCTTCTCCGTGCGAGGCAACGAGCAGTACTTC.

The chain joins TRBV9 to TRBJ2-7, with D possibly being TRBD2 (5 bases). Looked up from germline, CDR1 is SGDLS and CDR2 is YYNGEE. The CDR3 covers 14 residues. V was cut by 0 bases and J by 0 bases, with 7 bases left in between. The CDR3 loop is CASSVASSSYEQYF. CDR3 in DNA: TGTGCCAGCAGCGTAGCTAGCAGCTCCTACGAGCAGTACTTC.

The chain recombines TRBV27 with TRBJ2-7, with 8 nucleotides matching TRBD1. The CDR3 consists of 13 residues. Germline V gene data show CDR1 as MNHEY and CDR2 as SMNVEV (reference sequence). Trimming at V came to 6 bases and at J to 5 bases, leaving 6 bases not matched to a gene. The DNA for the CDR3 is TGTGCCAGCAGCCTCCGGGACAGGAACGAGCAGTACTTC. Protein: CASSLRDRNEQYF.

The V and J genes are TRBV5-1 and TRBJ2-3; TRBD2 is a possible D gene (6 bases). Per germline, CDR1 SGHRS and CDR2 YFSETQ. This CDR3 is built from 15 residues. Trimming pared 3 bases from V and 7 bases from J, leaving 18 bases between. CDR3 sequence (DNA): TGCGCCAGCAGCTCCAGGTCGGAGGGTGGTAATACGCAGTATTTT. Translation gives CASSSRSEGGNTQYF.